This TCR beta chain came from a study of blood T cell repertoires in COVID-19. Produced via immunoSEQ multiplex PCR; TCRdb's table is partial and in-frame only. Of a few hundred thousand clones in the sample, under 90% were seen once. Germline CDR1 reads MDHEN; CDR2 reads SYDVKM. Deletions cut 5 bases from V and 3 bases from J, with 19 bases between. This CDR3 region has 16 residues. The age range of participants was about 18 to 95 years, with residence in under 25 US areas. Cohorts were assigned according to the clinical history that participants reported. Exposed participants came across a COVID-19 case within 2 weeks before study entry.

The sample taken for sequencing was PBMCs or T cells enriched from blood (not recorded which). This sequence originates from a woman between 50 and 59 years old who had been exposed to COVID-19. The chain couples TRBV28 to TRBJ1-1, with D maybe TRBD1 (5 bases). Written as DNA, the CDR3 is TGTGCCAGCAGTCCAGGACAACGACCCCTTTACACTGAAGCTTTCTTT. It yields the protein CASSPGQRPLYTEAFF.